This T cell receptor (beta chain) was observed in a study of blood T cells in healthy people across ages. V lost 4 bases to trimming and J lost 2 bases; unmatched junction nucleotides: 10. Germline V gives CDR1 SGHAT, CDR2 FQNNGV. This CDR3 contains 16 residues. The second PCR ran roughly 6 to 11 cycles with a sample-barcoded 5' primer and J-beta primers. One entry per CDR3 protein, called by TCRdb with MiXCR from the 5' RACE reads. The table shows around 700,000 distinct CDR3 sequences, with roughly 25% occurring only once. This clonotype has only one observation. A further study also used this sample, focusing on T cells of mothers and their children. As that study records: Normalized overlap was always slightly, never significantly, higher in related than unrelated mother-child pairs.

The source of this sequence is a boy aged 5-17 years in good health. The rearrangement uses TRBV11-2 and TRBJ2-7; 8 positions match TRBD1. Sequencing was done on a sample of blood. In nucleotides, the CDR3 is TGTGCCAGCAGCTCCATTGGACAGGGAAAGACCTACGAGCAGTACTTC. Protein sequence: CASSSIGQGKTYEQYF.